Listed below are T cell receptor beta chains from one sample, sequenced in a study of shared clonotypes between healthy human individuals. Clones were sequenced by immunoSEQ multiplex PCR, and TCRdb holds only the in-frame ones, with some missing. The repertoire has millions of clones, about 95% of them found once; the top ten carry approximately 1.2%. The specimen sequenced was naive CD8+ T cells sorted from blood. These receptor sequences come from a man aged 18 to 29 in good health. The CDR3 runs from the conserved cysteine through the conserved F or W. Fields, in order: D gene, clone size, J gene, V gene, CDR3 length, CDR3 DNA, CDR3 protein. A D gene is named only where the DNA matches it firmly. Size is omitted from some rows. Given values are once, few, many or a class for expanded clones.

d_call: .
clone_size: few
j_call: TRBJ2-4
v_call: TRBV19
cdr3_length: 17
cdr3_nt: TGTGCCAGTAGTATAGTGAGTGGTAGGACGGGGAAAAACATTCAGTACTTC
cdr3_aa: CASSIVSGRTGKNIQYF

d_call: .
clone_size: .
j_call: TRBJ2-3
v_call: TRBV10-1
cdr3_length: 13
cdr3_nt: TGCGCCAGCAGTGAGAGCAGAGCAGATACGCAGTATTTT
cdr3_aa: CASSESRADTQYF

d_call: .
clone_size: once
j_call: TRBJ2-1
v_call: TRBV5-6
cdr3_length: 16
cdr3_nt: TGTGCCAGCAGCTTCCGCCGCGGTCCCGTCTACAATGAGCAGTTCTTC
cdr3_aa: CASSFRRGPVYNEQFF

d_call: TRBD1
clone_size: once
j_call: TRBJ1-1
v_call: TRBV28
cdr3_length: 14
cdr3_nt: TGTGCCAGCAGTTTACAGGGGGCTAACACTGAAGCTTTCTTT
cdr3_aa: CASSLQGANTEAFF

d_call: .
clone_size: .
j_call: TRBJ2-2
v_call: TRBV7-9
cdr3_length: 13
cdr3_nt: TGTGCCAGCGCCAACTCGAACACCGGGGAGCTGTTTTTT
cdr3_aa: CASANSNTGELFF

d_call: .
clone_size: few
j_call: TRBJ2-5
v_call: TRBV2
cdr3_length: 13
cdr3_nt: TGTGCCAGCAGGGAGCAAGGAGCGGTGGCCCAGTACTTC
cdr3_aa: CASREQGAVAQYF

d_call: TRBD1
clone_size: .
j_call: TRBJ1-1
v_call: TRBV6-5
cdr3_length: 15
cdr3_nt: TGTGCCAGCAGTTACGGACAGGGGGGGAACACTGAAGCTTTCTTT
cdr3_aa: CASSYGQGGNTEAFF

d_call: TRBD2
clone_size: .
j_call: TRBJ2-1
v_call: TRBV10-2
cdr3_length: 16
cdr3_nt: TGCGCCAGCAGTGACTCTACCACTAGCGGGAGTCCTGAGCAGTTCTTC
cdr3_aa: CASSDSTTSGSPEQFF

d_call: TRBD1
clone_size: once
j_call: TRBJ2-4
v_call: TRBV27
cdr3_length: 14
cdr3_nt: TGTGCCAGCAGTGACAGGGACAGCAAAAACATTCAGTACTTC
cdr3_aa: CASSDRDSKNIQYF

d_call: .
clone_size: .
j_call: TRBJ2-3
v_call: TRBV9
cdr3_length: 14
cdr3_nt: TGTGCCAGCAGTCTTGCGGGGGCTGCAGATACGCAGTATTTT
cdr3_aa: CASSLAGAADTQYF

d_call: TRBD1
clone_size: .
j_call: TRBJ1-1
v_call: TRBV4-1
cdr3_length: 17
cdr3_nt: TGCGCCAGCAGCCCCCGGGACAGGGGTTTGCGGAACACTGAAGCTTTCTTT
cdr3_aa: CASSPRDRGLRNTEAFF

d_call: .
clone_size: .
j_call: TRBJ1-1
v_call: TRBV5-1
cdr3_length: 13
cdr3_nt: TGCGCCAGCAGCCGGACACCGAACACTGAAGCTTTCTTT
cdr3_aa: CASSRTPNTEAFF

d_call: TRBD2
clone_size: .
j_call: TRBJ2-1
v_call: TRBV4-3
cdr3_length: 16
cdr3_nt: TGCGCCAGCAGCCAAGAGCCCAGCGGGACCCCCAATGAGCAGTTCTTC
cdr3_aa: CASSQEPSGTPNEQFF

d_call: .
clone_size: once
j_call: TRBJ1-5
v_call: TRBV19
cdr3_length: 14
cdr3_nt: TGTGCCAGTAGTTATCCCGGGCCCCTTGGACCCCAGCATTTT
cdr3_aa: CASSYPGPLGPQHF

d_call: .
clone_size: .
j_call: TRBJ2-7
v_call: TRBV10-3
cdr3_length: 16
cdr3_nt: TGTGCCATCAGTGAGTCTGGGCGGGGGCTCTCCTACGAGCAGTACTTC
cdr3_aa: CAISESGRGLSYEQYF

d_call: .
clone_size: .
j_call: TRBJ2-7
v_call: TRBV9
cdr3_length: 15
cdr3_nt: TGTGCCAGCAGCGTTTTGGCGCAAACGAAAGACGAGCAGTACTTC
cdr3_aa: CASSVLAQTKDEQYF

d_call: .
clone_size: once
j_call: TRBJ2-3
v_call: TRBV7-2
cdr3_length: 15
cdr3_nt: TGTGCCAGCAGCTTGGGCGGAGGAGGAACAGATACGCAGTATTTT
cdr3_aa: CASSLGGGGTDTQYF

d_call: TRBD1
clone_size: .
j_call: TRBJ1-5
v_call: TRBV19
cdr3_length: 15
cdr3_nt: TGTGCCAGTAGTGCGACAGGGGCTATACTGGAGCCCCAGCATTTT
cdr3_aa: CASSATGAILEPQHF

d_call: TRBD1
clone_size: .
j_call: TRBJ2-7
v_call: TRBV15
cdr3_length: 18
cdr3_nt: TGTGCCACCAGCAGTCCTTTGTGGGACAGGGGGGGCTCCTACGAGCAGTACTTC
cdr3_aa: CATSSPLWDRGGSYEQYF

d_call: TRBD2
clone_size: once
j_call: TRBJ2-5
v_call: TRBV4-1
cdr3_length: 12
cdr3_nt: TGCGCCAGCAGCCGGGAGGGGGAGACCCAGTACTTC
cdr3_aa: CASSREGETQYF

d_call: TRBD1
clone_size: .
j_call: TRBJ2-4
v_call: TRBV6-5
cdr3_length: 14
cdr3_nt: TGTGCCAGCAGTTACTCAGGGGGCGGAAACATTCAGTACTTC
cdr3_aa: CASSYSGGGNIQYF

d_call: TRBD1
clone_size: once
j_call: TRBJ2-7
v_call: TRBV5-1
cdr3_length: 15
cdr3_nt: TGCGCCAGCAGCTTTGGGACAGGGGCTTCCCACGAGCAGTACTTC
cdr3_aa: CASSFGTGASHEQYF

d_call: .
clone_size: .
j_call: TRBJ2-5
v_call: TRBV27
cdr3_length: 13
cdr3_nt: TGTGCCAGCAGAGGTCAGATGGAAGAGACCCAGTACTTC
cdr3_aa: CASRGQMEETQYF

d_call: .
clone_size: .
j_call: TRBJ2-7
v_call: TRBV14
cdr3_length: 11
cdr3_nt: TGTGCCAGCAGCGAATACTACGAGCAGTACTTC
cdr3_aa: CASSEYYEQYF

d_call: .
clone_size: .
j_call: TRBJ1-3
v_call: TRBV9
cdr3_length: 14
cdr3_nt: TGTGCCAGCAGCGGTGTAGGCTCTGGAAACACCATATATTTT
cdr3_aa: CASSGVGSGNTIYF

d_call: .
clone_size: .
j_call: TRBJ2-1
v_call: TRBV18
cdr3_length: 14
cdr3_nt: TGTGCCAGCTCACTAGAGACAGCCTACAATGAGCAGTTCTTC
cdr3_aa: CASSLETAYNEQFF

d_call: .
clone_size: .
j_call: TRBJ1-1
v_call: TRBV27
cdr3_length: 14
cdr3_nt: TGTGCCAGCAGTCCGCGGCCGGAAAACACTGAAGCTTTCTTT
cdr3_aa: CASSPRPENTEAFF

d_call: TRBD1
clone_size: once
j_call: TRBJ1-2
v_call: TRBV19
cdr3_length: 17
cdr3_nt: TGTGCCAGTAGTATAGTGGACAGGGCACGTTCTGACTATGGCTACACCTTC
cdr3_aa: CASSIVDRARSDYGYTF

d_call: .
clone_size: .
j_call: TRBJ1-1
v_call: TRBV13
cdr3_length: 13
cdr3_nt: TGTGCCAGCAGCTTAGGGTCCGACACTGAAGCTTTCTTT
cdr3_aa: CASSLGSDTEAFF

d_call: TRBD2
clone_size: .
j_call: TRBJ2-3
v_call: TRBV6-1
cdr3_length: 19
cdr3_nt: TGTGCCAGCAGTGATACGGGACTAGCGGGAGACCATAGCACAGATACGCAGTATTTT
cdr3_aa: CASSDTGLAGDHSTDTQYF

d_call: TRBD2
clone_size: .
j_call: TRBJ2-7
v_call: TRBV2
cdr3_length: 12
cdr3_nt: TGTGCCCGCGGACTAGCGGGCTACGAGCAGTACTTC
cdr3_aa: CARGLAGYEQYF

d_call: .
clone_size: .
j_call: TRBJ2-5
v_call: TRBV10-1
cdr3_length: 10
cdr3_nt: TGCGCCTTTCGCCGAGAGACCCAGTACTTC
cdr3_aa: CAFRRETQYF

d_call: .
clone_size: .
j_call: TRBJ1-1
v_call: TRBV5-5
cdr3_length: 11
cdr3_nt: TGTGCCAGCAGCCTAAATACTGAAGCTTTCTTT
cdr3_aa: CASSLNTEAFF

d_call: TRBD1
clone_size: once
j_call: TRBJ1-3
v_call: TRBV10-3
cdr3_length: 16
cdr3_nt: TGTGCCATCAGTGGGGGGACAGGCCCCTCTGGAAACACCATATATTTT
cdr3_aa: CAISGGTGPSGNTIYF

d_call: TRBD1
clone_size: .
j_call: TRBJ2-7
v_call: TRBV27
cdr3_length: 15
cdr3_nt: TGTGCCAGCAGTTTAAAGCAGGGGGTCCCCTACGAGCAGTACTTC
cdr3_aa: CASSLKQGVPYEQYF

d_call: TRBD2
clone_size: .
j_call: TRBJ2-1
v_call: TRBV18
cdr3_length: 15
cdr3_nt: TGTGCCAGCTCACCATCCTCCGGGAGGGCCAATGAGCAGTTCTTC
cdr3_aa: CASSPSSGRANEQFF

d_call: .
clone_size: .
j_call: TRBJ2-2
v_call: TRBV27
cdr3_length: 14
cdr3_nt: TGTGCCAGCAGTTTGGGTACGAACACCGGGGAGCTGTTTTTT
cdr3_aa: CASSLGTNTGELFF

d_call: TRBD1
clone_size: few
j_call: TRBJ1-1
v_call: TRBV18
cdr3_length: 16
cdr3_nt: TGTGCCAGCTCACCATATACGGGACAGATGAACACTGAAGCTTTCTTT
cdr3_aa: CASSPYTGQMNTEAFF

d_call: .
clone_size: .
j_call: TRBJ2-1
v_call: TRBV5-8
cdr3_length: 9
cdr3_nt: TGTGCCGGAGGCAATGAGCAGTTCTTC
cdr3_aa: CAGGNEQFF

d_call: .
clone_size: .
j_call: TRBJ2-7
v_call: TRBV21-1
cdr3_length: 18
cdr3_nt: TGTGCCAGCAGCCGATCTTGCTATACTTGGGGACCGTATACCGAGCAGTACTTC
cdr3_aa: CASSRSCYTWGPYTEQYF

d_call: .
clone_size: .
j_call: TRBJ1-3
v_call: TRBV19
cdr3_length: 15
cdr3_nt: TGTGCCAGTAGGTTGACGGCGAGCTCTGGAAACACCATATATTTT
cdr3_aa: CASRLTASSGNTIYF

d_call: TRBD2
clone_size: .
j_call: TRBJ2-7
v_call: TRBV5-1
cdr3_length: 17
cdr3_nt: TGCGCCAGCAGCTTGGCTTTTGCGGGAGGGTTCTCCTACGAGCAGTACTTC
cdr3_aa: CASSLAFAGGFSYEQYF

d_call: TRBD2
clone_size: .
j_call: TRBJ2-3
v_call: TRBV11-2
cdr3_length: 17
cdr3_nt: TGTGCCAGCAGCTTAGCGACTAGCGGGGGACCCACAGATACGCAGTATTTT
cdr3_aa: CASSLATSGGPTDTQYF

d_call: TRBD1
clone_size: .
j_call: TRBJ2-2
v_call: TRBV25-1
cdr3_length: 18
cdr3_nt: TGTGCCAGCAGTGAATCGGACAGGGCCTACCAGAACACCGGGGAGCTGTTTTTT
cdr3_aa: CASSESDRAYQNTGELFF

d_call: .
clone_size: .
j_call: TRBJ2-1
v_call: TRBV11-2
cdr3_length: 15
cdr3_nt: TGTGCCAGCAGCCATGCATACAGGGCCTACAATGAGCAGTTCTTC
cdr3_aa: CASSHAYRAYNEQFF

d_call: .
clone_size: .
j_call: TRBJ2-1
v_call: TRBV4-1
cdr3_length: 15
cdr3_nt: TGCGCCAGCAGCCAAGAACGGACAGTATCCGATGAGCAGTTCTTC
cdr3_aa: CASSQERTVSDEQFF

d_call: .
clone_size: .
j_call: TRBJ1-5
v_call: TRBV10-2
cdr3_length: 16
cdr3_nt: TGCGCCAGCATGGCTAGGAGGGATTATAGCAATCAGCCCCAGCATTTT
cdr3_aa: CASMARRDYSNQPQHF

d_call: .
clone_size: .
j_call: TRBJ2-3
v_call: TRBV2
cdr3_length: 12
cdr3_nt: TGTGCCAGCAGCGACCATACAGATACGCAGTATTTT
cdr3_aa: CASSDHTDTQYF

d_call: .
clone_size: .
j_call: TRBJ1-5
v_call: TRBV18
cdr3_length: 14
cdr3_nt: TGTGCCAGCTCACCGACAGGCTGGATTCAGCCCCAGCATTTT
cdr3_aa: CASSPTGWIQPQHF

d_call: TRBD1
clone_size: once
j_call: TRBJ1-5
v_call: TRBV15
cdr3_length: 14
cdr3_nt: TGTGCCACCAGCATACGACAGGGGGATCAGCCCCAGCATTTT
cdr3_aa: CATSIRQGDQPQHF

d_call: .
clone_size: .
j_call: TRBJ2-7
v_call: TRBV6-1
cdr3_length: 13
cdr3_nt: TGTGCCAGCGGAGAAGGGGCTACCTACGAGCAGTACTTC
cdr3_aa: CASGEGATYEQYF